The 28 T cell receptor beta chains below were found in one sample sequenced in a study of human T cells and chemical hapten exposure. MiXCR was run by TCRdb on the RACE reads, yielding one entry per CDR3 protein. The table records over 300,000 distinct CDR3 sequences, approximately 5.1% of them present only once. This sample's time point: pre-sensitization, week 0. Treatment denoted: therapeutic diphenylcyclopropenone sensitization with weekly scalp DPC. The sequencing here drew on whole blood, taken in connection with sensitization to the hapten diphenylcyclopropenone (DPC). The receptors stem from a woman aged 45-65 years with alopecia areata. Some clones in this sample may be carry-over from other donors' samples.

Only a few counts were recorded for this clonotype. J is TRBJ2-3 and V is TRBV12-3 or TRBV12-4, with 13 bases fitting TRBD2. The J segment lost 4 bases and the V segment lost 2 bases, leaving 9 bases of the junction unmatched. The length of the CDR3 is 18 residues. The CDR3 protein is CASSLSPPLAGGPDTQYF. The CDR3 DNA sequence: TGTGCCAGCAGTTTATCCCCCCCACTAGCGGGGGGGCCAGATACGCAGTATTTT.

This clonotype has just a few counts. The chain uses TRBV2 and TRBJ1-2, with unresolved D. The CDR3 covers 15 residues. Germline V CDR1 and CDR2: SNHLY, FYNNEI. V lost 7 bases to trimming and J lost 4 bases, with 19 bases between them. DNA of the CDR3: TGTGCCAGCACTGAGGGTTCGACGGCCCTCTATGGCTACACCTTC. It yields the protein CASTEGSTALYGYTF. Full variable domain (outside the CDR3, taken from reference TRBV2 and TRBJ1-2): EPEVTQTPSHQVTQMGQEVILRCVPISNHLYFYWYRQILGQKVEFLVSFYNNEISEKSEIFDDQFSVERPDGSNFTLKIRSTKLEDSAMYFCASTEGSTALYGYTFGSGTRLTVV.

This clonotype was seen more than once but under ten times. V and J are TRBV12-3 or TRBV12-4 and TRBJ1-5; D not certain. The CDR3 extends over 14 amino acids. Trimming took off 5 bases at V and 3 bases at J, with 11 bases between the two ends. The CDR3 sequence: CASSPRAFNQPQHF. The CDR3 DNA reads TGTGCCAGCAGTCCTCGGGCCTTCAATCAGCCCCAGCATTTT.

This clonotype was seen a few times. The genes are TRBV6-5 and TRBJ1-5; a possible D gene is TRBD1 (5 bases). Trimming removed 2 bases at V and 11 bases at J, with 7 bases between. Germline V CDR1 and CDR2: MNHEY, SVGAGI. The CDR3 covers 11 residues. The CDR3 spells CASSYGGSQHF. CDR3 coding DNA: TGTGCCAGCAGTTACGGGGGGTCCCAGCATTTT.

This clonotype has at least ten counts. The V and J genes are TRBV12-3 or TRBV12-4 and TRBJ2-3, with D unresolved. V was shortened by 3 bases and J by 2 bases, with 12 bases between the two germline ends. The length of the CDR3 is 15 residues. CDR3 sequence reads: CASSFARSHTDTQYF. CDR3 coding DNA: TGTGCCAGCAGTTTCGCCAGGAGTCACACAGATACGCAGTATTTT.

The chain joins TRBV5-1 to TRBJ2-1; 7 bases match TRBD1. The CDR3 has 14 amino acids. In germline, CDR1 is SGHRS, CDR2 YFSETQ. With 0 bases clipped from V and 8 bases from J, the junction kept 5 bases outside the gene matches. The CDR3 sequence: CASSLGTGADEQFF. The CDR3 nucleotides are TGCGCCAGCAGCTTGGGGACAGGTGCCGATGAGCAGTTCTTC.

At least ten counts were recorded for this clonotype. The rearrangement links TRBV4-3 to TRBJ1-4; 7 bases agree with TRBD1. Germline V gives CDR1 LGHNA, CDR2 YSLEER. The V and J ends lost 1 base and 11 bases, in that order; junction bases with no gene match: 13. The CDR3 has 16 amino acids. For the CDR3, the DNA is TGCGCCAGCAGCCAAGGCCCCCCCGGGACAGTCGAGAAACTGTTTTTT. This codes for CASSQGPPGTVEKLFF.

This clonotype was seen ten or more times. The gene calls are TRBV6-2 or TRBV6-3 and TRBJ2-7; TRBD1 is a possible D gene (6 bases). CDR1 is MNHEY, CDR2 SVGEGT, per germline. This CDR3 contains 13 residues. V was pared by 9 bases and J by 4 bases, with 16 bases between. This CDR3 reads CASNDRFGYEQYF. The DNA of the CDR3 is TGTGCCAGTAACGACAGGTTCGGGTACGAGCAGTACTTC.

V and J are TRBV20-1 and TRBJ1-1; TRBD1 is a possible D gene (5 bases). Per the germline V gene, CDR1 is DFQATT and CDR2 is SNEGSKA (reference sequence). This CDR3 is 15 amino acids long. Deletions cut 0 bases from V and 1 base from J, with 12 bases between. The CDR3 bases are TGCAGTGCTAGAGATGGGACCAGGGAGAACACTGAAGCTTTCTTT. This encodes CSARDGTRENTEAFF.

This clonotype was seen a few times. The chain has TRBV20-1 and TRBJ2-1; TRBD2 might be the D (6 bases). Germline CDR1 and CDR2: DFQATT and SNEGSKA (reference sequence). V was trimmed by 2 bases and J by 5 bases, leaving 16 bases between them. This CDR3 has 15 amino acids. The CDR3 loop reads CSARSRGGENNEQFF. In DNA, the CDR3 is TGCAGTGCTAGATCTAGGGGCGGGGAAAACAATGAGCAGTTCTTC.

The rearrangement joins TRBV12-5 to TRBJ1-5, with TRBD1 as a possible D gene (6 bases). Trimming removed 5 bases from V and 5 bases from J, with 13 bases in between. The CDR3 extends over 14 amino acids. From germline, CDR1 is LGHNT and CDR2 FRNRAP. DNA of the CDR3: TGTGCTAGTGGTCCCTCGGGGGGCTATCAGCCCCAGCATTTT. Translation: CASGPSGGYQPQHF.

V is TRBV20-1 and J is TRBJ1-5, with no clear D. The CDR3 has 12 residues. The V gene lost 2 bases and the J gene lost 4 bases, with 6 bases spanning the gap. Germline values: CDR1 DFQATT, CDR2 SNEGSKA (reference sequence). Here the CDR3 DNA reads TGCAGTGCTAGACTCGAGAATCAGCCCCAGCATTTT. Its protein is CSARLENQPQHF.

The table lists this clonotype with many counts. The genes are TRBV10-3 and TRBJ2-3; the match to TRBD1 covers 9 bases. Per germline, CDR1 ENHRY and CDR2 SYGVKD. With V trimmed by 1 base and J by 1 base, 9 bases remained unmatched. This CDR3 region has 18 residues. CDR3 sequence: CAISEFLRTGVGTDTQYF. CDR3 sequence (DNA): TGTGCCATCAGTGAGTTCTTGAGGACAGGGGTCGGCACAGATACGCAGTATTTT.

This clonotype was observed a few times. The chain recombines TRBV12-3 or TRBV12-4 with TRBJ2-7; 10 bases line up with TRBD1. The CDR3 has 12 residues. Trimming removed 8 bases from V and 3 bases from J; junction bases left unmatched: 1. The CDR3 protein is CASGTGVYEQYF. CDR3 DNA: TGTGCCAGCGGGACAGGGGTCTACGAGCAGTACTTC.

This clonotype was seen many times. This rearrangement joins TRBV12-3 or TRBV12-4 to TRBJ1-4; 8 positions match TRBD1. The CDR3 is 14 amino acids. Germline trimming cut 7 bases from V and 2 bases from J; bases unmatched to any gene: 3. The CDR3 DNA reads as TGTGCCAGCATACGACAGGGGACTAATGAAAAACTGTTTTTT. This gives the protein CASIRQGTNEKLFF.

This clonotype came up a few times. The chain couples TRBV3-1 to TRBJ1-3, with D tentatively TRBD1 (6 bases). This CDR3 has 16 residues. Trimming removed 2 bases from V and 0 bases from J, with 11 bases in between. CDR1 and CDR2 from the germline V gene are LGHDT and YNNKEL (reference sequence). CDR3 sequence reads: CASSQPTGLSGNTIYF. The CDR3 region has the DNA TGTGCCAGCAGCCAACCCACAGGGCTCTCTGGAAACACCATATATTTT.

The chain is built from TRBV27 and TRBJ2-7; tentative D call: TRBD2 (6 bases). CDR1 and CDR2 (germline): MNHEY, SMNVEV (reference sequence). With 8 bases removed from V and 1 base from J, the gap between germline ends came to 15 bases. The CDR3 is 14 amino acids. The CDR3 is CASGGTGASYEQYF. CDR3 coding DNA: TGTGCCAGCGGGGGGACTGGGGCATCCTACGAGCAGTACTTC.

This clonotype was observed many times. The chain employs TRBV7-2 and TRBJ2-1; tentatively, D is TRBD2 (5 bases). The V gene lost 5 bases and the J gene lost 5 bases, with 19 bases spanning the gap. The CDR3 runs 16 residues. Germline V lookup: CDR1 SGHTA, CDR2 FQGNSA. Written as DNA, the CDR3 is TGTGCCAGCAGCCCCTCTAGCAGTCTGGGCCACAATGAGCAGTTCTTC. This encodes CASSPSSSLGHNEQFF.

This clonotype was found a few times. J is TRBJ1-5 and V is TRBV12-3 or TRBV12-4; perhaps TRBD1 as D (6 bases). V dropped 0 bases and J dropped 7 bases, with 13 bases sitting between them. This CDR3 is built from 15 residues. CDR3 sequence reads: CASSLALQGNQPQHF. CDR3 bases: TGTGCCAGCAGTTTAGCGCTACAGGGTAACCAGCCCCAGCATTTT.

This clonotype was counted only a few times. The chain employs TRBV25-1 and TRBJ2-5; D unresolved. V was shortened by 4 bases and J by 1 base, with 19 bases between the two germline ends. The CDR3 length is 17 residues. The V gene's germline CDR1 is MGHDK and CDR2 SYGVNS. The DNA for the CDR3 is TGTGCCAGCAGTGGCCTCCTCGTTAGACGAGGCCAAGAGACCCAGTACTTC. Its translation: CASSGLLVRRGQETQYF.

The sample holds many counts of this clonotype. V and J are TRBV20-1 and TRBJ1-1; D is perhaps TRBD1 (6 bases). From germline, CDR1 is DFQATT and CDR2 SNEGSKA (reference sequence). CDR3 length: 15 residues. Deletions cut 6 bases from V and 3 bases from J, with 20 bases between. As DNA, the CDR3 is TGCAGTGCCCCGCCTACAGGGCCAGGGGACACTGAAGCTTTCTTT. Residues: CSAPPTGPGDTEAFF.

The chain joins TRBV20-1 to TRBJ1-2; D gene unclear. Per the germline V gene, CDR1 is DFQATT and CDR2 is SNEGSKA (reference sequence). Trimming removed 6 bases at V and 8 bases at J, with 16 bases between. The CDR3 has 12 residues. CDR3 protein: CSAVGSRAGYTF. CDR3 in DNA: TGCAGTGCGGTGGGCAGCCGGGCCGGCTACACCTTC.

This clonotype has ten or more counts. The genes are TRBV5-1 and TRBJ2-3, with 9 bases fitting TRBD2. This CDR3 is built from 15 residues. J was trimmed by 6 bases and V by 0 bases; bases with no gene match: 5. The germline V gene has CDR1 SGHRS and CDR2 YFSETQ. The CDR3 bases are TGCGCCAGCAGCTTGGAGGGACTAGCAGGGGATACGCAGTATTTT. Translation gives CASSLEGLAGDTQYF.

This clonotype has a count of ten or more. The genes are TRBV12-3 or TRBV12-4 and TRBJ2-3; D is undetermined. The germline V and J ends were trimmed by 6 bases and 6 bases, with 10 bases remaining between them. The CDR3 is made up of 12 amino acids. The CDR3 DNA is TGTGCCAGCAGCCGCCCTCACGATACGCAGTATTTT. Translated: CASSRPHDTQYF.

Only a few counts were recorded for this clonotype. The rearrangement uses TRBV5-1 and TRBJ1-2; 7 bases match TRBD1. The germline V gene has CDR1 SGHRS and CDR2 YFSETQ. Trimming removed 1 base from V and 6 bases from J; junction bases left unmatched: 15. The CDR3 is made up of 17 amino acids. Here the CDR3 reads CASSLPLQGTVVDGYTF. CDR3 coding DNA: TGCGCCAGCAGCTTGCCACTACAGGGGACGGTAGTAGATGGCTACACCTTC.

This clonotype was recorded a few times. This chain connects TRBV5-1 to TRBJ1-1, with D perhaps TRBD1 (5 bases). V was clipped by 3 bases and J by 8 bases, with 14 bases between them. Germline loops: CDR1 SGHRS, CDR2 YFSETQ. This CDR3 contains 13 residues. The CDR3 sequence: CASSSTGTVEAFF. DNA of the CDR3: TGCGCCAGCAGCTCAACCGGGACGGTGGAAGCTTTCTTT.

Ten or more counts support this clonotype. The chain combines TRBV29-1 with TRBJ2-3, with D perhaps TRBD1 or TRBD2 (6 bases each). V gave up 0 bases and J gave up 8 bases, with 15 bases separating them. CDR1 and CDR2 from the germline V gene are SQVTM and ANQGSEA. The CDR3 is made up of 14 amino acids. CDR3: CSVEEGGYRSTQYF. CDR3 DNA: TGCAGCGTTGAAGAAGGGGGGTATCGTAGTACGCAGTATTTT.

The CDR3 is CASSSGTVAASGQETQYF. The CDR3 DNA reads TGCGCCAGCAGCTCAGGGACAGTCGCGGCATCAGGACAAGAGACCCAGTACTTC. The rearrangement uses TRBV5-1 and TRBJ2-5, with 7 bases matching TRBD1. With 3 bases clipped from V and 2 bases from J, the junction kept 16 bases outside the gene matches. This CDR3 comprises 18 residues. CDR1 is SGHRS, CDR2 YFSETQ, per germline.